This TCR beta chain emerged from a study of cytomegalovirus exposure and HLA in healthy donors. Study-wide background: Earlier work reported 90 million to 120 million unique TCR beta sequences from approximately 180 million T cells.

The PCR made use of 60 Vbeta and 13 Jbeta primers. Method: immunoSEQ multiplex PCR; TCRdb's copy keeps in-frame clones and lacks some. The repertoire consists of roughly 180,000 clones, with approximately 80% occurring once and the leading ten covering approximately 2.9%. The study's findings and limits: When analyzed later, a missense DCLRE1C variant was found to be linked to TCR beta V- and J-gene trimming. In a later analysis, most CMV-associated TCR beta chains appeared HLA-restricted. In a later analysis, TCR association rates varied by HLA locus: DRB1 most, HLA-C fewest.

With regard to this clone: Antigen: not known.

Sample: PBMCs. The source of this sequence is a female donor in good health and CMV-seronegative.

CDR3: CSGLVREVSEQYF. In DNA form, the CDR3 reads TGCAGCGGCCTGGTGAGGGAGGTCAGCGAGCAGTACTTC. This chain connects TRBV29-1 to TRBJ2-7; D is possibly TRBD2 (6 bases). V was trimmed by 7 bases and J by 6 bases, leaving 19 bases between them. Looked up from germline, CDR1 is SQVTM and CDR2 is ANQGSEA. This CDR3 has 13 residues.